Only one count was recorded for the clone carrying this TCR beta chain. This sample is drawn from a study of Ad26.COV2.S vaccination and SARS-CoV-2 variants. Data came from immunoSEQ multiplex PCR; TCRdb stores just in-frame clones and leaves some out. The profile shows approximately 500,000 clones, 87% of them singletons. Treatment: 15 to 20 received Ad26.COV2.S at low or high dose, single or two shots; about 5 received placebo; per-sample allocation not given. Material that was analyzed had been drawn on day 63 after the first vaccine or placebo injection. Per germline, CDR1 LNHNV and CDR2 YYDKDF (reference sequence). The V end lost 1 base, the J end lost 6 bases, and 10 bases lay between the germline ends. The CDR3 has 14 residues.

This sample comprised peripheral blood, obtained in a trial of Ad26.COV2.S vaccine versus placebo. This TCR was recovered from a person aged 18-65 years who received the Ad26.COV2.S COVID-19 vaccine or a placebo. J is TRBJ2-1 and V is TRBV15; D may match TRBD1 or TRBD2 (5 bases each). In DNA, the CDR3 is TGTGCCACCAGCAGAGCAGGGACCAGCAATGAGCAGTTCTTC. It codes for CATSRAGTSNEQFF.